The source of this T cell receptor beta chain is a study of T cell responses to AZD1222 COVID-19 vaccine (dated by TCRdb to the early 2020s). The study in broad terms: A total of approximately 240 trial participants underwent TCR sequencing, of whom 200 to 220 had received two doses of AZD1222 and around 26 had received two doses of the MenACWY control vaccine. Trial participants were enrolled by age into 18-55, 56-69 and 70-plus year subgroups, with around 150, 28 and 57 TCR-sequenced participants respectively. Findings and caveats that apply to the study as a whole: Reportedly, close to half of the unique spike-specific TCRs recognized epitopes lying outside the regions that are mutated in the B.1.351 and B.1.1.7 variants. Spike-specific TCR breadth and depth rose significantly after two AZD1222 doses compared with day 0 and with MenACWY recipients. The 56-69-year group was small, and its depth increase did not reach significance, likely because of low power. The whole spike protein was spanned by vaccine-associated CD4 TCRs, and dominant responses were seen in regions 160-218 and 743-854. Conclusions about previously exposed vaccinees were limited because only five to seven AZD1222 recipients were SARS-CoV-2 seropositive at baseline. Because no samples from the day 14 peak response were available, repertoires could be characterized only after the peak T cell response. Participants were mostly white British, with more females than males. The authors suggested clonal diversity may have been underestimated.

As regards this clone: It has no known antigen specificity. No per-base quality is available; no much larger clone lies one base away.

The CDR3 regions of human TCRbeta chains were analyzed by immunosequencing. Under the source paper's analysis protocol: Repertoire TCRs were checked for matches against a reference library of SARS-CoV-2-specific TCRs that had been generated using the MIRA antigen-specificity platform. Breadth meant the fraction of unique TCRs that were SARS-CoV-2-associated, whereas depth meant the fraction of total T cells that were SARS-CoV-2-associated. Using the MIRA data, each spike-specific TCR was mapped to the spike region that the TCR reacts to and placed in a CD4 or CD8 class. Log10-transformed breadth and depth values were compared by one-way ANOVA with Sidak's multiple comparisons tests. Drawn from immuneACCESS, this table holds only the in-frame rearrangements with V and J called that TCRdb kept. Clones are partly lost; checked studies trace under half to an unresolved V gene and leave the rest unexplained. V, J and clone size are taken as reported in that table, and D and trimming were inferred from the DNA itself. This sample has more than 120,000 clones in its table, and 92% of those were observed once. The ten largest clones take up about 9.4% of the sample.

Taken with the paper, the label for time point translates to: about 28 days (+/-7) after the second vaccine dose. AZD1222 recipients with second doses at about 4 weeks or about 12 weeks were pooled, because spike-specific TCR depth and breadth did not differ between schedules. The vaccinee samples were drawn from two UK trials, COV001 and COV002, one of which was a single-blind randomized controlled phase 2/3 trial testing AZD1222 (ChAdOx1 nCoV-19) in healthy adults. For TCRbeta chain sequencing, PBMC samples were collected from trial participants at day 0 and at day 28 after the second dose. Measured from the cysteine to the phenylalanine, the CDR3 is 12 residues long. CDR3 DNA only is kept here, 36 bases in frame from base 1. For CDR1 and CDR2, the germline V gene (reference sequence) lists GTSNPN and SVGIG. Trimming costs V 3 bases and J 5 bases, and their ends lie 10 bases apart.

Source: peripheral blood, taken 28 days after the second AZD1222 dose. The rearranged segments are TRBV30 and TRBJ1-2; TRBD1 is a possible D gene, resting on 5 matching bases. The TCR sequence derives from an adult who received the AZD1222 COVID-19 vaccine. The CDR3 amino acid sequence is: CAWRGLGYGYTF. The DNA reads as follows: TGTGCCTGGAGGGGGCTAGGGTATGGCTACACCTTC.